One and the same sample provided the 2 T cell receptor beta chains below, sequenced in a study of cytomegalovirus exposure and HLA in healthy donors (dated by TCRdb to about 2017). The receptor library was made with the immunoSEQ multiplex PCR assay. A mixture of 60 forward primers for TCR Vbeta segments and 13 reverse primers for TCR Jbeta segments was used in the multiplex PCR. Not all clones reach the TCRdb copy of this immuneACCESS table, which keeps in-frame sequences only. Checked studies attribute under half of the gap to unresolved V genes and leave the rest unexplained. The sample includes 180,000 or so clones, with 82% observed a single time. Roughly 0.095% of the sample is in the top ten clones. The source material was PBMCs. The receptors come from a boy aged 2 to 9 in good health and CMV-seronegative.

This chain links TRBV7-2 with TRBJ2-1; D unclear. V was pared by 6 bases and J by 0 bases, with 9 bases between. Germline values: CDR1 SGHTA, CDR2 FQGNSA. The CDR3 runs to 14 residues. CDR3 nucleotide sequence: TGTGCCAGCAGTTCCCATAGCTCCTACAATGAGCAGTTCTTC. It specifies CASSSHSSYNEQFF.

J is TRBJ1-1 and V is TRBV19; the D gene is possibly TRBD1 (6 bases). Trimming stripped 3 bases from V and 6 bases from J, with 11 bases between. CDR3 size: 13 residues. Germline loops: CDR1 LNHDA, CDR2 SQIVND (reference sequence). CDR3 residues: CASSIQGRSEAFF. CDR3 in DNA: TGTGCCAGTAGTATCCAGGGGCGATCTGAAGCTTTCTTT.